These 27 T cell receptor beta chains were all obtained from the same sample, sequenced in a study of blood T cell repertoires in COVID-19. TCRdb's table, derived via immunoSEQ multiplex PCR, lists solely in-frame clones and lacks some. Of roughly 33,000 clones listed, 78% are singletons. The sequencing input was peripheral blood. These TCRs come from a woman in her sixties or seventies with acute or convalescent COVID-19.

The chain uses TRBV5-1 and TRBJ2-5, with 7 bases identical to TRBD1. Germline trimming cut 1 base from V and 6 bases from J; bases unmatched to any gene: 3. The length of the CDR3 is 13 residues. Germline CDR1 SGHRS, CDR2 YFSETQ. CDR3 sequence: CASSLPQGKTQYF. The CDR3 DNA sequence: TGCGCCAGCAGCTTGCCACAGGGGAAGACCCAGTACTTC.

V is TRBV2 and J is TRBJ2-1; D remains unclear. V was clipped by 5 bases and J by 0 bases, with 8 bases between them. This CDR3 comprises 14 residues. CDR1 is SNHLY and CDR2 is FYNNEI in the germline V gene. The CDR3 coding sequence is TGTGCCAGCAGTCAGGTTAGCTCCTACAATGAGCAGTTCTTC. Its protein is CASSQVSSYNEQFF.

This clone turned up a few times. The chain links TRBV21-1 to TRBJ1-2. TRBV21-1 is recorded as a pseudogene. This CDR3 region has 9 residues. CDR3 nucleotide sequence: TGTGCCAGTCCTTATGGCTACACCTTC. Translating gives CASPYGYTF.

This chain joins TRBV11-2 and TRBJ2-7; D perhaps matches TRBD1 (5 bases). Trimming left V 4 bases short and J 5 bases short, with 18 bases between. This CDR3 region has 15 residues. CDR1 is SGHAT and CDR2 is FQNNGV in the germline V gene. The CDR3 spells CASSSLVGAEHEQYF. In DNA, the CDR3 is TGTGCCAGCAGCTCTCTGGTAGGGGCTGAACACGAGCAGTACTTC.

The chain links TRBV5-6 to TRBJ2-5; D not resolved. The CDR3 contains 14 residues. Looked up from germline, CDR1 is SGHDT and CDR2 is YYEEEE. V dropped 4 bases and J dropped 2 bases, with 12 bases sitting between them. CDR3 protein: CASSPRAKQETQYF. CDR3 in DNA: TGTGCCAGCAGCCCGCGAGCGAAACAAGAGACCCAGTACTTC.

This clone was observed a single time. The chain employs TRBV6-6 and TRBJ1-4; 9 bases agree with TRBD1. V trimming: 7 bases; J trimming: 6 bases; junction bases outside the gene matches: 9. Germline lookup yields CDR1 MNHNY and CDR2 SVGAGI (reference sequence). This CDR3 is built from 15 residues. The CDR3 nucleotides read TGTGCCAGCAATGATTTACAGGGGGCGGATGAAAAACTGTTTTTT. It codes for CASNDLQGADEKLFF.

This CDR3 is CASSVTGKNSPLHF. As DNA, the CDR3 is TGTGCCAGCAGTGTGACAGGGAAGAATTCACCCCTCCACTTT. The rearrangement uses TRBV27 and TRBJ1-6; 7 bases match TRBD1. Looked up from germline, CDR1 is MNHEY and CDR2 is SMNVEV (reference sequence). Germline trimming cut 5 bases from V and 7 bases from J; bases unmatched to any gene: 5. The CDR3 covers 14 residues.

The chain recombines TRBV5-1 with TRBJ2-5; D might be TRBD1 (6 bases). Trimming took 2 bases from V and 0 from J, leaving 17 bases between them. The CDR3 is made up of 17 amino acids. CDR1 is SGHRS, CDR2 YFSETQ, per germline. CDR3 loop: CASSLSPGHMNQETQYF. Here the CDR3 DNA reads TGCGCCAGCAGCTTATCCCCGGGACACATGAACCAAGAGACCCAGTACTTC.

CDR3 in DNA: TGCGCCAGCAGCCCAGGACAGGGGGTCACCGGGGAGCTGTTTTTT. This gives the protein CASSPGQGVTGELFF. V and J are TRBV5-1 and TRBJ2-2; 10 bases match TRBD1. The germline gives CDR1 SGHRS, CDR2 YFSETQ. The CDR3 runs to 15 residues. J was trimmed by 4 bases and V by 4 bases; bases with no gene match: 4.

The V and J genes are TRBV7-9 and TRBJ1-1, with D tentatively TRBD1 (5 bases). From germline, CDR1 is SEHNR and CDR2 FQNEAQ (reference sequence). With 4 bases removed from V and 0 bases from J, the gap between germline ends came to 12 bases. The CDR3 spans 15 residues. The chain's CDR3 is CASSSQGSMNTEAFF. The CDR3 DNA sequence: TGTGCCAGCAGCTCCCAGGGATCAATGAACACTGAAGCTTTCTTT. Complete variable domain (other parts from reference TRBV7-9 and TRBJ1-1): DTGVSQNPRHKITKRGQNVTFRCDPISEHNRLYWYRQTLGQGPEFLTYFQNEAQLEKSRLLSDRFSAERPKGSFSTLEIQRTEQGDSAMYLCASSSQGSMNTEAFFGQGTRLTVV.

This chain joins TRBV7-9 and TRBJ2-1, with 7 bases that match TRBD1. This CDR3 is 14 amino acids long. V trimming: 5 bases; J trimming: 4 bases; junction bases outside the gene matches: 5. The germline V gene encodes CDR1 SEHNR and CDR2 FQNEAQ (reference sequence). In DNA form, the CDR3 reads TGTGCCAGCAGCCCACAGGGGATTTACAATGAGCAGTTCTTC. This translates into CASSPQGIYNEQFF.

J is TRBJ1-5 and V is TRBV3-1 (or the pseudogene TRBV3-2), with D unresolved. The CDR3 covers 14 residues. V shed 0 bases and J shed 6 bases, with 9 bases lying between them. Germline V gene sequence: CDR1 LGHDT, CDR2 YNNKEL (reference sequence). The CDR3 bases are TGTGCCAGCAGCCAAGATGGGTCTAGTCAGCCCCAGCATTTT. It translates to CASSQDGSSQPQHF.

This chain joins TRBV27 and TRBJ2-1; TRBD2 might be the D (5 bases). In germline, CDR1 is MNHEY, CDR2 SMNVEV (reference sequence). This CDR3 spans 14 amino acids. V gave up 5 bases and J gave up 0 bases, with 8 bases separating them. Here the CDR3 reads CASSVGSSYNEQFF. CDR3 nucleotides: TGTGCCAGCAGTGTAGGGAGCTCCTACAATGAGCAGTTCTTC.

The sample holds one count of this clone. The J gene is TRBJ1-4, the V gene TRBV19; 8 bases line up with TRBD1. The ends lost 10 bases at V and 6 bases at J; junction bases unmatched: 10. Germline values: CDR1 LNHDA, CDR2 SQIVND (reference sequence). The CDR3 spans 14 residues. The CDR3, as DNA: TGTGCCACCAGGCGGACAGGGAGCGATGAAAAACTGTTTTTT. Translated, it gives CATRRTGSDEKLFF.

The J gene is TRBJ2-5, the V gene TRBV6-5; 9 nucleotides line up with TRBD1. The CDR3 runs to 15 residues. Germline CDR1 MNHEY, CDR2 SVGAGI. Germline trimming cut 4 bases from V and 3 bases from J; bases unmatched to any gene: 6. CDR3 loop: CASSWARTGEETQYF. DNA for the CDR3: TGTGCCAGCAGTTGGGCCCGGACAGGGGAAGAGACCCAGTACTTC.

The DNA of the CDR3 is TGTGCCTGGAGTGTACAGAGATTAGCTGAAGCTTTCTTT. Its protein is CAWSVQRLAEAFF. The chain employs TRBV30 and TRBJ1-1; D ambiguous. V lost 0 bases and J lost 6, with 11 bases in between. CDR1 is GTSNPN and CDR2 is SVGIG in the germline V gene (reference sequence). There are 13 residues in the CDR3.

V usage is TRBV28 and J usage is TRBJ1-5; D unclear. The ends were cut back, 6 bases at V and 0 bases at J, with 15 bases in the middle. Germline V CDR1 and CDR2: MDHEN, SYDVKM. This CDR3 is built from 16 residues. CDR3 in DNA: TGTGCCAGCAGCAATGACATCATGTATAGCAATCAGCCCCAGCATTTT. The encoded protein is CASSNDIMYSNQPQHF.

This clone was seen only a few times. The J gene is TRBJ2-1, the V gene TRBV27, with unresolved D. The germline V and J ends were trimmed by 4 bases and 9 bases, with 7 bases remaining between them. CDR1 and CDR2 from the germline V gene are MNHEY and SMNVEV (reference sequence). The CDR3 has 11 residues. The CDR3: CASSYAAEQFF. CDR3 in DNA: TGTGCCAGCAGTTACGCGGCTGAGCAGTTCTTC.

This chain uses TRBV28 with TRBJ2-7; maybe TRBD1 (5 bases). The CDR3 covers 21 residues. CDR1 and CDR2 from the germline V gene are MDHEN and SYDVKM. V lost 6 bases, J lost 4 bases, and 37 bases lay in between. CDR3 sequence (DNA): TGTGCCAGCAGCACCTCTAGAGGTACAGTAGGTAAATACATCAGGGCGTACGAGCAGTACTTC. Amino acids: CASSTSRGTVGKYIRAYEQYF.

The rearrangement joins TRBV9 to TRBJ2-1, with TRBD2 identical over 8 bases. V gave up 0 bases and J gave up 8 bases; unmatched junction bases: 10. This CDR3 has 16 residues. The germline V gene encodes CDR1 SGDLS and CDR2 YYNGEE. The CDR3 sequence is CASSVDRGGPWDEQFF. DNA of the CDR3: TGTGCCAGCAGCGTAGACCGGGGGGGACCTTGGGATGAGCAGTTCTTC.

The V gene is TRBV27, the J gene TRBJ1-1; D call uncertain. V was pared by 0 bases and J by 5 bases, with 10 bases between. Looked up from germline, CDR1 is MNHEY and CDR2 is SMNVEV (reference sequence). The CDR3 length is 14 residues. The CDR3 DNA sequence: TGTGCCAGCAGTTTATCATTCTGGAGGACTGAAGCTTTCTTT. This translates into CASSLSFWRTEAFF.

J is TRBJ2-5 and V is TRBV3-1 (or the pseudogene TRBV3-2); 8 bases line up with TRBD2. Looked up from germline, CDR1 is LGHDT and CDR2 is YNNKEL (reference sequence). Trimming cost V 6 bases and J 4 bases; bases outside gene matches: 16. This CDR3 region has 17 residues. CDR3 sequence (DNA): TGTGCCAGCAGTCCGCCGGGGTTGCGGGGGGATAGAGAGACCCAGTACTTC. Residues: CASSPPGLRGDRETQYF.

The CDR3 spells CASSGEGFRAATYNEQFF. The CDR3 DNA follows: TGTGCCAGCAGCGGTGAGGGTTTTAGGGCGGCGACCTACAATGAGCAGTTCTTC. This chain links TRBV9 with TRBJ2-1, with D maybe TRBD2 (5 bases). The CDR3 length is 18 residues. Trimming cost V 3 bases and J 2 bases, with 21 bases left between them. Germline assignment: CDR1 SGDLS and CDR2 YYNGEE.

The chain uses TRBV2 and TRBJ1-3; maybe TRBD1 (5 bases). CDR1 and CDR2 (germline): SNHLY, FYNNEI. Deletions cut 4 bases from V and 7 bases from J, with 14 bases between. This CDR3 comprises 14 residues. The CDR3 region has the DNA TGTGCCAGCAGTGTGGACGGGACTCTGAACACCATATATTTT. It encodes CASSVDGTLNTIYF.

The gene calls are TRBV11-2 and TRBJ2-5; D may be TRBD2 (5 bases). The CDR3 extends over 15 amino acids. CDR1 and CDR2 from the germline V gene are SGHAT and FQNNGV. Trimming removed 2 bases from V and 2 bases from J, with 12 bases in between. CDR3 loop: CASSLHGDGQETQYF. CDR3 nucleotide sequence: TGTGCCAGCAGCTTACACGGGGATGGGCAAGAGACCCAGTACTTC. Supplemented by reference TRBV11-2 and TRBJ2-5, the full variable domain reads EAGVAQSPRYKIIEKRQSVAFWCNPISGHATLYWYQQILGQGPKLLIQFQNNGVVDDSQLPKDRFSAERLKGVDSTLKIQPAKLEDSAVYLCASSLHGDGQETQYFGPGTRLLVL.

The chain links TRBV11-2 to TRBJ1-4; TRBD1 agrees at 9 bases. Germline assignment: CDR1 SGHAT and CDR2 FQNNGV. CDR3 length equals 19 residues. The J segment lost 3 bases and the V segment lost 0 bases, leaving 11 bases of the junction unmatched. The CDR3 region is CASSLEAYRGLGSNEKLFF. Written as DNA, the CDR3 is TGTGCCAGCAGCTTAGAGGCCTACAGGGGGCTCGGCTCTAATGAAAAACTGTTTTTT.

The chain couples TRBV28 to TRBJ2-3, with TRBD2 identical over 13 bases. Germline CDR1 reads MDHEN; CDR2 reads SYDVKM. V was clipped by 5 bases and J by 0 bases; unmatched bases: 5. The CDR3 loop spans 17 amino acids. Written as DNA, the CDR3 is TGTGCCAGCAGTCGGACTAGCGGGGGCCCTAGCACAGATACGCAGTATTTT. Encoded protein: CASSRTSGGPSTDTQYF. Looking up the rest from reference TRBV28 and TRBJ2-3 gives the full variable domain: DVKVTQSSRYLVKRTGEKVFLECVQDMDHENMFWYRQDPGLGLRLIYFSYDVKMKEKGDIPEGYSVSREKKERFSLILESASTNQTSMYLCASSRTSGGPSTDTQYFGPGTRLTVL.